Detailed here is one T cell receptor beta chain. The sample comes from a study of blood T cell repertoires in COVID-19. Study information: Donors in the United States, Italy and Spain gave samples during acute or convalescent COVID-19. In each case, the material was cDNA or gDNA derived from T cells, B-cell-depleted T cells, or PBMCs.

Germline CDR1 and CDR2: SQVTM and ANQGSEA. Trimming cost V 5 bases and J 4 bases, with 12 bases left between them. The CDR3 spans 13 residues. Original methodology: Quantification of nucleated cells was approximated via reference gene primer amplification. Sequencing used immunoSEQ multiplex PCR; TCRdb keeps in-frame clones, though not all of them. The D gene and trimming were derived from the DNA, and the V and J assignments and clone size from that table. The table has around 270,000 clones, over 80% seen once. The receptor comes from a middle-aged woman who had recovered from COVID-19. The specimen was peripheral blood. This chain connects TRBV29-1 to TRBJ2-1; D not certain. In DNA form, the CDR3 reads TGCAGCGTTATCCCAAGCCTATACAATGAGCAGTTCTTC. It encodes CSVIPSLYNEQFF.